One and the same sample provided the 7 T cell receptor beta chains below, sequenced in a study of OX40 agonist ivuxolimab in advanced cancers. Data came from immunoSEQ multiplex PCR; TCRdb stores just in-frame clones and leaves some out. Among tens of thousands of clones, over 80% were seen once, and the ten largest hold around 0.78%. Here the sequenced sample was CD4+ or CD8+ T cells sorted from blood, taken in a trial of the OX40 agonist ivuxolimab. The receptors here all came from an adult with an advanced solid tumor such as melanoma, head and neck, liver or kidney cancer.

The rearrangement uses TRBV30 and TRBJ1-5; D is perhaps TRBD1 (6 bases). V was trimmed by 3 bases and J by 4 bases, leaving 10 bases between them. The CDR3 is made up of 13 amino acids. Germline values: CDR1 GTSNPN, CDR2 SVGIG (reference sequence). CDR3 loop: CAWRTTGNQPQHF. In nucleotides, the CDR3 is TGTGCCTGGAGGACTACAGGGAATCAGCCCCAGCATTTT.

This chain links TRBV5-1 with TRBJ1-4; D call uncertain. The CDR3 spans 14 residues. Trimming left V 0 bases short and J 10 bases short, with 13 bases between. Germline lookup yields CDR1 SGHRS and CDR2 YFSETQ. The chain's CDR3 is CASSLEVGGRKLFF. The CDR3 coding sequence is TGCGCCAGCAGCTTGGAAGTGGGCGGTAGAAAACTGTTTTTT.

The genes are TRBV21-1 and TRBJ2-4; TRBD1, as called in the table, went unchecked against the DNA. TRBV21-1 is a documented pseudogene. The CDR3 has 17 residues. The CDR3 nucleotides are TGTGCCAGCAGTCCTCGCCCGACACAGTTAGCCAAAAACATTCAGTACTTC. It translates to CASSPRPTQLAKNIQYF.

The chain recombines TRBV11-3 with TRBJ2-5; TRBD1 agrees at 7 bases. This CDR3 contains 16 residues. The J segment lost 2 bases and the V segment lost 2 bases, leaving 8 bases of the junction unmatched. Germline V gene lookup returns CDR1 SGHNT and CDR2 YENEEA. This CDR3 reads CASSLTWGQRQETQYF. The CDR3 region has the DNA TGTGCCAGCAGCTTAACATGGGGACAGCGACAAGAGACCCAGTACTTC.

The V gene is TRBV7-2, the J gene TRBJ1-4; no firm D call. The V and J ends lost 5 bases and 0 bases respectively, with 13 bases between them. Looked up from germline, CDR1 is SGHTA and CDR2 is FQGNSA. CDR3 length: 16 residues. CDR3 sequence: CASSQNAVATNEKLFF. The CDR3 DNA reads TGTGCCAGCAGCCAAAACGCAGTTGCAACTAATGAAAAACTGTTTTTT.

The V call is TRBV9, the J call TRBJ1-4; D is unclear. This CDR3 is built from 13 residues. V dropped 0 bases and J dropped 7 bases, with 7 bases sitting between them. Germline V CDR1 and CDR2: SGDLS, YYNGEE. This CDR3 reads CASSVGAVEKLFF. Written as DNA, the CDR3 is TGTGCCAGCAGCGTAGGAGCGGTTGAAAAACTGTTTTTT.

About this clone: Other DNA sequences from this sample encode an identical CDR3 as well. V usage is TRBV19 and J usage is TRBJ1-5; unclear D gene. CDR1 is LNHDA, CDR2 SQIVND, per germline (reference sequence). This CDR3 has 14 amino acids. The V end was cut by 3 bases, the J end by 7 bases, with 13 bases between. The CDR3 reads CASSIGRGGQPQHF. DNA of the CDR3: TGTGCCAGTAGTATTGGCAGAGGAGGGCAGCCCCAGCATTTT. The full variable domain, its missing parts supplied by reference TRBV19 and TRBJ1-5, is DGGITQSPKYLFRKEGQNVTLSCEQNLNHDAMYWYRQDPGQGLRLIYYSQIVNDFQKGDIAEGYSVSREKKESFPLTVTSAQKNPTAFYLCASSIGRGGQPQHFGDGTRLSIL.